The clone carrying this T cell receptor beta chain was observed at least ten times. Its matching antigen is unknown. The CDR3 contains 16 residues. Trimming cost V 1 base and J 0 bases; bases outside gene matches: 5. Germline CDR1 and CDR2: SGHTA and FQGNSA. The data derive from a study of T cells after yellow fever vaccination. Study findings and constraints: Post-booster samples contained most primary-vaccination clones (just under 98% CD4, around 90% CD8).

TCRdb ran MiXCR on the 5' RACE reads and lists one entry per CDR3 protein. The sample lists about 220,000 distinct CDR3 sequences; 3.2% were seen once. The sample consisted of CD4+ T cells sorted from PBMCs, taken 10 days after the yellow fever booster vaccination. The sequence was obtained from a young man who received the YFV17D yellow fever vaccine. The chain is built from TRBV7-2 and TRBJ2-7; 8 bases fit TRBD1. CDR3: CASSLDAGTGSYEQYF. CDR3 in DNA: TGTGCCAGCAGCTTAGACGCCGGGACAGGCTCCTACGAGCAGTACTTC.